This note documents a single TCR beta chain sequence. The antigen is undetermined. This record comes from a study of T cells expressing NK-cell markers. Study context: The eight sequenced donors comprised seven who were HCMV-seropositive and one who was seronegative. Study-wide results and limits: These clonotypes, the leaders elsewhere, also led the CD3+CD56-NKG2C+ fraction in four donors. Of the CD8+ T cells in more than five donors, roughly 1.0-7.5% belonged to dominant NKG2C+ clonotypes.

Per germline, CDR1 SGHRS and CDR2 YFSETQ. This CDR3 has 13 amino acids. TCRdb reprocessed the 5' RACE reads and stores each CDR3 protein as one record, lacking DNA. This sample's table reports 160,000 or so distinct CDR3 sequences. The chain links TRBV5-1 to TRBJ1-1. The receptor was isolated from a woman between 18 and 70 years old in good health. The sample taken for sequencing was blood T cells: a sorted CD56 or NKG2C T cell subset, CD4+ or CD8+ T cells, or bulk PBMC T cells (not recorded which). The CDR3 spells CASSMDGYTEAFF.